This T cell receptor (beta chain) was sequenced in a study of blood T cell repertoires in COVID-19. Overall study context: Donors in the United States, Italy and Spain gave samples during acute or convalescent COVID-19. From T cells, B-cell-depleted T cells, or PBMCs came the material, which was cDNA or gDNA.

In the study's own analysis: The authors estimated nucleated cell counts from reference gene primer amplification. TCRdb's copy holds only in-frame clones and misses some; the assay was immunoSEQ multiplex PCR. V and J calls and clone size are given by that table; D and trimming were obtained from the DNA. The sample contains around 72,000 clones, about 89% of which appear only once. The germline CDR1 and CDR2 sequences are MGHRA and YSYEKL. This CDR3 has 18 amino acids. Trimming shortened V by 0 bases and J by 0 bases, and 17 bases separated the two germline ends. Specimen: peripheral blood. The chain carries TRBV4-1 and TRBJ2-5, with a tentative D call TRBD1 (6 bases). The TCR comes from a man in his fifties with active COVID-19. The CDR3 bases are TGCGCCAGCAGCCAAGATCGCCGGGGCAGGGGTCACCAAGAGACCCAGTACTTC. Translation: CASSQDRRGRGHQETQYF.